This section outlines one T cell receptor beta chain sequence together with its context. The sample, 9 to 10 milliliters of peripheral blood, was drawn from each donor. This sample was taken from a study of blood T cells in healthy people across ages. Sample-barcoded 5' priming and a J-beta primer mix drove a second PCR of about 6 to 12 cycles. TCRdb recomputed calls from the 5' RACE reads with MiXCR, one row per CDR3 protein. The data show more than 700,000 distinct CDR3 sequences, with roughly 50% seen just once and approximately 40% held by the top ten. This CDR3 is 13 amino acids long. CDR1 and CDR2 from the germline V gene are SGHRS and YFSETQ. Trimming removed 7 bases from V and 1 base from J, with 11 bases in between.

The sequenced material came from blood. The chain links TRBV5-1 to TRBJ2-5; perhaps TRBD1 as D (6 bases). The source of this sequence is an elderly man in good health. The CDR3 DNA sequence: TGCGCCAGCGGCCAGACAGGCCAAGAGACCCAGTACTTC. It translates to CASGQTGQETQYF. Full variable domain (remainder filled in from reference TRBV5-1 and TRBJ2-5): KAGVTQTPRYLIKTRGQQVTLSCSPISGHRSVSWYQQTPGQGLQFLFEYFSETQRNKGNFPGRFSGRQFSNSRSEMNVSTLELGDSALYLCASGQTGQETQYFGPGTRLLVL.